This T cell receptor (beta chain) stems from a study of control samples from healthy donors and cancer patients. This table comes from immunoSEQ multiplex PCR, and its TCRdb copy is limited to in-frame clones, with some not included. The sample includes some 150,000 clones, approximately 96% of them seen just once. CDR1 and CDR2 (germline): LGHDT, YNNKEL (reference sequence). V lost 5 bases, J lost 2 bases, and 1 base lay in between. The CDR3 consists of 11 residues. The TCR originated in a man in his forties or fifties in good health. The chain carries TRBV3-1 (or the pseudogene TRBV3-2) and TRBJ2-1, with D uncertain. Sequencing was carried out using blood. The CDR3 spells CASSTYNEQFF. CDR3 DNA sequence: TGTGCCAGCAGCACCTACAATGAGCAGTTCTTC.